Listed below are T cell receptor beta chains from one sample, sequenced in a study of T cells in Graves' hyperthyroidism and ophthalmopathy. One entry per CDR3 protein results from TCRdb running MiXCR on the multiplex PCR reads. The profile covers about 560,000 distinct CDR3 sequences, with around 16% appearing a single time and roughly 7.3% taken by the ten largest. The specimen was blood. The origin of the receptors is a woman in her 30s with Graves' hyperthyroidism. Each CDR3 is given with its conserved first and last residue. D genes are given only for firm matches. Not all rows give a size; the values are once, few, many and, for expanded clones, a class.

j_call: TRBJ1-6
v_call: TRBV20-1
clone_size: .
d_call: .
cdr3_nt: TGCAGTGCTAGAGACAGTAATTCACCCCTCCACTTT
cdr3_aa: CSARDSNSPLHF

j_call: TRBJ2-7
v_call: TRBV3-1
clone_size: .
d_call: .
cdr3_nt: TGTGCCAGCAGCCGAACTGCGGACCTCTCCTACGAGCAGTACTTC
cdr3_aa: CASSRTADLSYEQYF

j_call: TRBJ2-1
v_call: TRBV5-1
clone_size: .
d_call: .
cdr3_nt: TGCGCCAGCAGCTTGACTCGGAGGGACTACAATGAGCAGTTCTTC
cdr3_aa: CASSLTRRDYNEQFF

j_call: TRBJ2-1
v_call: TRBV12-3/TRBV12-4
clone_size: .
d_call: TRBD2
cdr3_nt: TGTGCCAGCAGCCGGGGACTAGCGGGAGAATCAGAGACCCAGTTCTTC
cdr3_aa: CASSRGLAGESETQFF

j_call: TRBJ1-1
v_call: TRBV20-1
clone_size: many
d_call: .
cdr3_nt: TGCAGTGCTAGAGATCCCGGGACTTCTGAAGCTTTCTTT
cdr3_aa: CSARDPGTSEAFF

j_call: TRBJ1-1
v_call: TRBV4-1
clone_size: many
d_call: .
cdr3_nt: TGCGCCAGCAGGAGGTTTACAGGGAACACTGAAGCTTTCTTT
cdr3_aa: CASRRFTGNTEAFF

j_call: TRBJ2-7
v_call: TRBV20-1
clone_size: many
d_call: TRBD2
cdr3_nt: TGCAGTGCTAGGCCTACTAGCGGGAGTGGCTACGAGCAGTACTTC
cdr3_aa: CSARPTSGSGYEQYF

j_call: TRBJ2-3
v_call: TRBV3-1
clone_size: many
d_call: .
cdr3_nt: TGTGCCAGCAGCCAAGAAGGCGCCGCCTATACGCAGTATTTT
cdr3_aa: CASSQEGAAYTQYF

j_call: TRBJ2-1
v_call: TRBV6-2/TRBV6-3
clone_size: .
d_call: TRBD2
cdr3_nt: TGTGCCAGCAGTTACTCGGGACTAGCGGCCCCTGGGGAGCAGTTCTTC
cdr3_aa: CASSYSGLAAPGEQFF

j_call: TRBJ2-3
v_call: TRBV27
clone_size: few
d_call: TRBD1
cdr3_nt: TGTGCCAGCACAATTAGACAGGGGGTTGAGGATACGCAGTATTTT
cdr3_aa: CASTIRQGVEDTQYF

j_call: TRBJ2-4
v_call: TRBV10-3
clone_size: few
d_call: .
cdr3_nt: TGTGCCACCACCGACCGGGGAAACATTCAGTACTTC
cdr3_aa: CATTDRGNIQYF

j_call: TRBJ1-4
v_call: TRBV19
clone_size: few
d_call: .
cdr3_nt: TGTGCCAGTAGTACCCACGGAGCAACTAATGAAAAACTGTTTTTT
cdr3_aa: CASSTHGATNEKLFF

j_call: TRBJ1-1
v_call: TRBV6-1
clone_size: many
d_call: .
cdr3_nt: TGTGCCAGCAGTACCAAGGGGGGGGCTGAAGCTTTCTTT
cdr3_aa: CASSTKGGAEAFF

j_call: TRBJ2-7
v_call: TRBV27
clone_size: .
d_call: .
cdr3_nt: TGTGCCAGCACCCCACGCGGGTATAGCTCCTACGAGCAGTACTTC
cdr3_aa: CASTPRGYSSYEQYF

j_call: TRBJ2-1
v_call: TRBV10-3
clone_size: many
d_call: TRBD2
cdr3_nt: TGTGCCATCGGAGCCCCCCCGGGAGGGAACAATGAGCAGTTCTTC
cdr3_aa: CAIGAPPGGNNEQFF

j_call: TRBJ2-2
v_call: TRBV5-1
clone_size: few
d_call: TRBD2
cdr3_nt: TGCGCCAGCAGCCGCGGGAGGGCCCTCACCGGGGAGCTGTTTTTT
cdr3_aa: CASSRGRALTGELFF

j_call: TRBJ2-7
v_call: TRBV27
clone_size: many
d_call: .
cdr3_nt: TGTGCCAGCAGTGTAGCCCCGGGTGGCGCTTCTCTCTCCTACGAGCAGTACTTC
cdr3_aa: CASSVAPGGASLSYEQYF

j_call: TRBJ1-5
v_call: TRBV19
clone_size: .
d_call: TRBD1
cdr3_nt: TGTGCCAGTCGAGAAGACAGGGGGCTTAGCAATCAGCCCCAGCATTTT
cdr3_aa: CASREDRGLSNQPQHF

j_call: TRBJ1-1
v_call: TRBV27
clone_size: many
d_call: .
cdr3_nt: TGTGCCGCAGGGATCGGACAGAACACTGAAGCTTTCTTT
cdr3_aa: CAAGIGQNTEAFF

j_call: TRBJ2-7
v_call: TRBV30
clone_size: many
d_call: TRBD1
cdr3_nt: TGTGCCTGGACCAGGGGGCTCGAGCAGTACTTC
cdr3_aa: CAWTRGLEQYF

j_call: TRBJ1-3
v_call: TRBV28
clone_size: few
d_call: .
cdr3_nt: TGTGCCAGCAGCCTACAGGCGACTCACTCTGGAAACACCATATATTTT
cdr3_aa: CASSLQATHSGNTIYF

j_call: TRBJ1-2
v_call: TRBV12-3/TRBV12-4
clone_size: many
d_call: .
cdr3_nt: TGTGCCAGCAGCCCACGGGTGTACGGCTACACCTTC
cdr3_aa: CASSPRVYGYTF

j_call: TRBJ1-1
v_call: TRBV29-1
clone_size: .
d_call: .
cdr3_nt: TGCAGCGTTGAACTAACCATGAACACTGAAGCTTTCTTT
cdr3_aa: CSVELTMNTEAFF

j_call: TRBJ1-3
v_call: TRBV6-1
clone_size: .
d_call: TRBD1
cdr3_nt: TGTGCCAGCAGTTATTTCGGACAGGGCGGCAGAAACACCATATATTTT
cdr3_aa: CASSYFGQGGRNTIYF

j_call: TRBJ1-4
v_call: TRBV29-1
clone_size: few
d_call: TRBD1
cdr3_nt: TGCAGCGTTGAAACCGCGACAGGGGATGAAAAACTGTTTTTT
cdr3_aa: CSVETATGDEKLFF

j_call: TRBJ2-1
v_call: TRBV15
clone_size: .
d_call: TRBD1
cdr3_nt: TGTGCCACCAGCAGAGTCAGGGGGCGTCTCAATGAGCAGTTCTTC
cdr3_aa: CATSRVRGRLNEQFF

j_call: TRBJ2-4
v_call: TRBV9
clone_size: .
d_call: .
cdr3_nt: TGTGCCAGCAGCGCCACAGGGAAAAACATTCAGTACTTC
cdr3_aa: CASSATGKNIQYF

j_call: TRBJ1-2
v_call: TRBV20-1
clone_size: .
d_call: TRBD1
cdr3_nt: TGCAGTTCGGACAGGGACTATGGCTACACCTTC
cdr3_aa: CSSDRDYGYTF

j_call: TRBJ2-1
v_call: TRBV7-9
clone_size: .
d_call: .
cdr3_nt: TGTGCCAGCAGCTTAGTCCCCGGATACAATGAGCAGTTCTTC
cdr3_aa: CASSLVPGYNEQFF

j_call: TRBJ2-1
v_call: TRBV19
clone_size: many
d_call: .
cdr3_nt: TGTGCCAGTAGTATAGGTTCCTACAATGAGCAGTTCTTC
cdr3_aa: CASSIGSYNEQFF

j_call: TRBJ1-2
v_call: TRBV29-1
clone_size: few
d_call: .
cdr3_nt: TGCAGCGCCGAACCACCGGGTGACTATGGCTACACCTTC
cdr3_aa: CSAEPPGDYGYTF

j_call: TRBJ1-2
v_call: TRBV12-3/TRBV12-4
clone_size: few
d_call: .
cdr3_nt: TGTGCCAGCAGTTTTTCAGGGTTAGGTGGCTACACCTTC
cdr3_aa: CASSFSGLGGYTF

j_call: TRBJ2-3
v_call: TRBV7-9
clone_size: many
d_call: .
cdr3_nt: TGTGCCAGCAGCTTAGACCGATTGACTAGTCCCTCACAGGATACGCAGTATTTT
cdr3_aa: CASSLDRLTSPSQDTQYF

j_call: TRBJ2-1
v_call: TRBV9
clone_size: once
d_call: .
cdr3_nt: TGTGCCAGCAGCGTAGCCTCAGGGGACCTCGCTAATGAGCAGTTCTTC
cdr3_aa: CASSVASGDLANEQFF

j_call: TRBJ2-3
v_call: TRBV10-3
clone_size: few
d_call: TRBD2
cdr3_nt: TGTGCCATCAGTCCCGGGACTAGTGACACAGATACGCAGTATTTT
cdr3_aa: CAISPGTSDTDTQYF

j_call: TRBJ1-2
v_call: TRBV3-1
clone_size: many
d_call: .
cdr3_nt: TGTGCCAGCAGCCAAGAAGAGGGGACCGGTGGCTACACCTTC
cdr3_aa: CASSQEEGTGGYTF

j_call: TRBJ2-3
v_call: TRBV27
clone_size: many
d_call: TRBD1
cdr3_nt: TGTGCCAGCAGGCCCGGGACAGGGGGCTATTCTAGCACAGATACGCAGTATTTT
cdr3_aa: CASRPGTGGYSSTDTQYF

j_call: TRBJ1-4
v_call: TRBV18
clone_size: .
d_call: TRBD1
cdr3_nt: TGTGCCAGCTCACCCCGACAGGGGAGTTATGAAAAACTGTTTTTT
cdr3_aa: CASSPRQGSYEKLFF

j_call: TRBJ2-7
v_call: TRBV4-1
clone_size: .
d_call: .
cdr3_nt: TGCGCCAGCAGCCGTGTTATCGGGGGCCAGTACGAGCAGTACTTC
cdr3_aa: CASSRVIGGQYEQYF

j_call: TRBJ2-7
v_call: TRBV19
clone_size: .
d_call: .
cdr3_nt: TGTGCCAGTAGTATAGCCCCCAGTTCGGAGCAGTACTTC
cdr3_aa: CASSIAPSSEQYF

j_call: TRBJ2-1
v_call: TRBV12-3/TRBV12-4
clone_size: few
d_call: .
cdr3_nt: TGTGCCAGCAGTTTGATATTTGAGCAGTTCTTC
cdr3_aa: CASSLIFEQFF

j_call: TRBJ2-7
v_call: TRBV27
clone_size: many
d_call: TRBD2
cdr3_nt: TGTGCCAGCAGTTTATCGACACCGGGACTAGCGGGAGCCTACGAGCAGTACTTC
cdr3_aa: CASSLSTPGLAGAYEQYF